Sequencing of this TCR beta chain was carried out in a study of regulatory T cells in long-lasting Graves disease. Arm-PCR of CDR3 regions and iRepertoire HTBI primers were used to build TCR beta libraries. Using its own MiXCR run on the multiplex PCR reads, TCRdb lists one record per CDR3 protein. The data show 440,000 or so distinct CDR3 sequences, about 15% seen once. Germline V gives CDR1 DFQATT, CDR2 SNEGSKA (reference sequence). The CDR3 spans 12 residues. V was trimmed by 3 bases and J by 8 bases, leaving 10 bases between them. Study-level findings and limits: The study found TRBV28, TRBJ1-2 and TRBJ2-5 favored in persistent disease. Whereas more than 950 public clonotypes were shared by new patients, persistent patients shared more, at approximately 2,700.

There are a few counts of this clonotype. The antigen is not known. Time point specified: newly diagnosed GD, antithyroid drugs for less than 3 months. There was RNA extracted from PBMCs, and the TCR library was made from it. This sample also belongs to another study, concerning T cells in Graves' hyperthyroidism and ophthalmopathy. That work adds: Primed by the HTBI set, a first-round RT-PCR was run on the TCR CDR3. In blood, most of the thyroid clonotypes expanded above 0.001 were also present.

The J gene is TRBJ1-4, the V gene TRBV20-1, with D possibly TRBD1 on 5 matching bases. The sample in question was peripheral blood mononuclear cells (PBMCs), obtained at new diagnosis, from a patient treated with antithyroid drugs. This TCR came from a woman aged 30 to 39 with Graves disease. CDR3 bases: TGCAGTGCTAGCCGACAGCCCGAAAAACTGTTTTTT. Translated, it gives CSASRQPEKLFF.